The TCR beta chain described here comes from a study of blood T cells in healthy people across ages. V lost 4 bases and J lost 6; bases outside the gene matches: 1. Looked up from germline, CDR1 is DFQATT and CDR2 is SNEGSKA (reference sequence). This CDR3 is 12 amino acids long. The use of a sample-barcoded 5' primer and a J-beta primer mix characterized a second PCR of about 7 to 12 cycles. One entry per CDR3 protein results from TCRdb running MiXCR on the 5' RACE reads. The table shows 1,500,000 or so distinct CDR3 sequences, with 35% to 45% occurring only once. This TCR was recovered from a woman between 18 and 29 years old in good health. The sequenced sample consisted of blood. The chain combines TRBV20-1 with TRBJ2-1; 9 bases align to TRBD1. The DNA for the CDR3 is TGCAGTGCTAAGGACAGGGGCAATGAGCAGTTCTTC. Translated, it gives CSAKDRGNEQFF.